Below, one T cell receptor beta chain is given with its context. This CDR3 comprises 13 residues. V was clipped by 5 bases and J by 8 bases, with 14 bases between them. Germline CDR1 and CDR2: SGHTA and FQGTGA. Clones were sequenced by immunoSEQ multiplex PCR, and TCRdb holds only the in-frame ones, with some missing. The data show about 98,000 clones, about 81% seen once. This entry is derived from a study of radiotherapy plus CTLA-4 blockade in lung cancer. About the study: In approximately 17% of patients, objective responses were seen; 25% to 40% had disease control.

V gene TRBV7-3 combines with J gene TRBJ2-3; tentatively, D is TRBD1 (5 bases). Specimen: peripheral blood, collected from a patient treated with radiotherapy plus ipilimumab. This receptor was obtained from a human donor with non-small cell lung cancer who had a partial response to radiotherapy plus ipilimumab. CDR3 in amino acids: CASSPSDRGTQYF. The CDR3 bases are TGTGCCAGCAGCCCCTCAGATAGGGGTACGCAGTATTTT. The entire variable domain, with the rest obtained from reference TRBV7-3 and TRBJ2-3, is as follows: GAGVSQTPSNKVTEKGKYVELRCDPISGHTALYWYRQSLGQGPEFLIYFQGTGAADDSGLPNDRFFAVRPEGSVSTLKIQRTERGDSAVYLCASSPSDRGTQYFGPGTRLTVL.